This T cell receptor (beta chain) was sequenced in a study of blood T cells in healthy people across ages. After removal of 3 bases from V and 6 bases from J, the junction contained 7 bases not matched to a gene. From germline, CDR1 is LNHDA and CDR2 SQIVND (reference sequence). CDR3 length: 14 residues. A sample-barcoded 5' primer and a J-beta primer mix were used in a second PCR of about 6 to 12 cycles. TCRdb reprocessed the 5' RACE reads via MiXCR and lists one record per CDR3 protein. This table holds 540,000 or so distinct CDR3 sequences, around 24% found once. These sequences were also reported in another study, on T cells of mothers and their children. As that study records: Related and unrelated pairs show TCR recombination output that thymic selection shapes similarly.

The sequence came from a boy between 10 and 17 years old in good health. This chain links TRBV19 with TRBJ1-2, with TRBD1 matching over 7 bases. What was sequenced was blood. The CDR3 region has the DNA TGTGCCAGTAGTATGAACCGGGACAGCAATGGCTACACCTTC. This sequence encodes CASSMNRDSNGYTF.